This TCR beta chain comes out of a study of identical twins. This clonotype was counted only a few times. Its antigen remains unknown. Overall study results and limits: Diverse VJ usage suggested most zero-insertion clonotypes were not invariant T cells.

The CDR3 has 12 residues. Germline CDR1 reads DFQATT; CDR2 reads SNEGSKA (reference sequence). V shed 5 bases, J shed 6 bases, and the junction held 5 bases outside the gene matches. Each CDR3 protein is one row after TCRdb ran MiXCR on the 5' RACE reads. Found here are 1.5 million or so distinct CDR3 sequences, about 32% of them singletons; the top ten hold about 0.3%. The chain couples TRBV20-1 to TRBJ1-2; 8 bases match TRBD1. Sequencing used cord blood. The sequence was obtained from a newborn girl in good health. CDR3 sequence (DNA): TGCAGTGCTCGGCAGGGGGCACATGGCTACACCTTC. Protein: CSARQGAHGYTF.